This T cell receptor beta chain was recorded in a study of blood T cell repertoires in COVID-19 (dated by TCRdb to 2020 to 2021). General notes on the study: Collaborator samples came from the United States, Italy and Spain and covered acute and convalescent phases of COVID-19. The material from the prospective study consisted of cDNA or gDNA derived from T cells, B-cell-depleted T cells, or PBMCs. Subjects who had been exposed to COVID-19, were actively infected with it, or had recovered from it provided the deeply sampled blood TCRbeta repertoires that made up the dataset. The repertoires were released in a freely available public database intended as a resource for research on the immune response to SARS-CoV-2. The samples were drawn from the first 160 participants of the ongoing ImmuneRACE study and from 1,254 subjects provided by 6 global collaborators. The sample metadata nearly always contained a de-identified subject ID, COVID-19 status, age in years and sex. Where HLA class I and class II types were available, the types were taken from metadata supplied by the sample provider, not from assay-based typing. The paper's findings and limits, for the study overall: The amount of clinical and demographic metadata varied by source and participant and was provided uncurated.

Collaborating institutions collected whole blood in K2EDTA tubes following their own protocols. For TCRbeta analysis, collaborator samples were shipped as frozen whole blood, as isolated PBMCs, or as DNA extracted from either sample type. The immunoSEQ Assay, a bias-controlled multiplex PCR, was used to amplify TCRbeta CDR3 regions from genomic DNA. From the authors' description of their analysis: Within the assay, amplification of reference gene primers was used to estimate how many nucleated cells each sample contained. To quantify the absolute abundance of each unique TCRbeta CDR3 rearrangement, sequence reads were collapsed and filtered. For each sample, productive Simpson clonality was calculated as the square root of Simpson's diversity index across productive rearrangements. In TCRdb, the immuneACCESS table is reduced to in-frame sequences with V and J assigned. These tables do not hold every clone; where another copy was compared, an unresolved V gene accounts for under half, and the others remain unexplained. V and J calls and clone size are given by that table; D and trimming were obtained from the DNA. For this sample there are around 97,000 clones; approximately 89% appear just once. The top ten clones comprise more than 15% of the sample.

To note about this clone: This receptor's antigen is unknown. No much larger clone exists at a distance of one base, and base qualities are not known.

The CDR3 contains 13 residues, cysteine and phenylalanine counted. Just the 39-base CDR3 DNA is kept, in frame starting at base 1. CDR1 and CDR2 are drawn from the germline V gene (reference sequence): SGHNT, YYREEE. Cut back by 2 bases and 1 base, the V and J ends lie 6 bases apart. The sequencing sample was made of peripheral blood. This clonotype was obtained from a woman aged 80 or over in a cohort sampled during active COVID-19. The chain is encoded by TRBV5-4 joined to TRBJ1-1; no confident D gene assignment can be made. CDR3 region: CASSLPENTEAFF. The DNA is TGTGCCAGCAGCTTACCAGAGAACACTGAAGCTTTCTTT. The variable domain in full, with residues beyond the CDR3 obtained from the reference TRBV5-4 and TRBJ1-1 genes, is ETGVTQSPTHLIKTRGQQVTLRCSSQSGHNTVSWYQQALGQGPQFIFQYYREEENGRGNFPPRFSGLQFPNYSSELNVNALELDDSALYLCASSLPENTEAFFGQGTRLTVV.